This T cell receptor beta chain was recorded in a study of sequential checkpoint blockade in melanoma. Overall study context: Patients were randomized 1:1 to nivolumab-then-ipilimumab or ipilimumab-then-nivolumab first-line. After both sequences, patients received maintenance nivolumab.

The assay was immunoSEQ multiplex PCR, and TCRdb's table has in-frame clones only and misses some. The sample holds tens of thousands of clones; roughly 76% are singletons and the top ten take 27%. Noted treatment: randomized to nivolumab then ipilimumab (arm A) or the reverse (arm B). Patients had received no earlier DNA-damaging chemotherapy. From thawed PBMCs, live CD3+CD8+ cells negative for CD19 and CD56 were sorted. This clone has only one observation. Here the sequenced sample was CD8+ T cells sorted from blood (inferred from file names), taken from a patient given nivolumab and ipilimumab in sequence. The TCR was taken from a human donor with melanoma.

The CDR3 nucleotides read TGCGCCAGCAGCCAAGTCCGGGGGACCGGGGAGCTGTTTTTT. It codes for CASSQVRGTGELFF. The chain combines TRBV4-3 with TRBJ2-2; D might be TRBD2 (6 bases). Germline CDR1 and CDR2: LGHNA and YSLEER. This CDR3 is 14 amino acids long. V lost 1 base and J 5 bases, leaving 8 bases between the germline ends.